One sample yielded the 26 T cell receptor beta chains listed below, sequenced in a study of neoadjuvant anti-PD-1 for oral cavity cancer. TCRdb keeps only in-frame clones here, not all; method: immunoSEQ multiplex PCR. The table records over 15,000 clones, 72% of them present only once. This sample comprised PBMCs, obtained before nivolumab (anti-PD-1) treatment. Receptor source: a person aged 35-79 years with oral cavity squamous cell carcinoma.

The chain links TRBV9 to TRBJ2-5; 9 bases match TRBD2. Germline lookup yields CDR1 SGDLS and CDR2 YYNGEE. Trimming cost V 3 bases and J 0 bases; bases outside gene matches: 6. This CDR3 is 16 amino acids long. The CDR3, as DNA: TGTGCCAGCAGCGGGGGGCGGGGGGGCCACCAAGAGACCCAGTACTTC. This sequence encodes CASSGGRGGHQETQYF.

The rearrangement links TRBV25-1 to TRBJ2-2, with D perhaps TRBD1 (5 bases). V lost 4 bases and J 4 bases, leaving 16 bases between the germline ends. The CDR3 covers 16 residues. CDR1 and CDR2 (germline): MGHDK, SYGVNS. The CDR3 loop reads CASSGEGVHSTGELFF. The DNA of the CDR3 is TGTGCCAGCAGTGGAGAAGGGGTCCATTCCACCGGGGAGCTGTTTTTT.

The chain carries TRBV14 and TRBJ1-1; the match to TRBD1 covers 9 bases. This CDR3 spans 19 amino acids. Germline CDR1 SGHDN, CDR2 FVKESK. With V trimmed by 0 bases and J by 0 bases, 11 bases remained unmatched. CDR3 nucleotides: TGTGCCAGCAGCCAAGAGGGGTATCGGACAGGGGCAGTGAACACTGAAGCTTTCTTT. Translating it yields CASSQEGYRTGAVNTEAFF. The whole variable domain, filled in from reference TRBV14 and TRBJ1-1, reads EAGVTQFPSHSVIEKGQTVTLRCDPISGHDNLYWYRRVMGKEIKFLLHFVKESKQDESGMPNNRFLAERTGGTYSTLKVQPAELEDSGVYFCASSQEGYRTGAVNTEAFFGQGTRLTVV.

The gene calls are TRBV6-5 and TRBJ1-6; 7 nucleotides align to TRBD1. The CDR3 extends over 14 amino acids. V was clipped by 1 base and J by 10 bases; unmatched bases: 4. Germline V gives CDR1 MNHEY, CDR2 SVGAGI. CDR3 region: CASSYLGGRSPLHF. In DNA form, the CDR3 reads TGTGCCAGCAGTTACTTAGGGGGCAGGTCACCCCTCCACTTT.

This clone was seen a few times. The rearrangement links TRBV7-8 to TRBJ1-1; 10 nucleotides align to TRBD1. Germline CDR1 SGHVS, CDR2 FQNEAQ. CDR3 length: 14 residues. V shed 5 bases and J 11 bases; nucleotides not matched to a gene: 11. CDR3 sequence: CASSQLRTGGRAFF. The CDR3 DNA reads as TGTGCCAGCAGCCAACTTCGGACAGGGGGTAGGGCTTTCTTT.

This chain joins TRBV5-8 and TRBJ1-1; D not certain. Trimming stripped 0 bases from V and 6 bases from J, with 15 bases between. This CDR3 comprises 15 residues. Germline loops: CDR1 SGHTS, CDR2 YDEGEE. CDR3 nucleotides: TGTGCCAGCAGCTTGGTTCGGGGTGGAGTGGCTGAAGCTTTCTTT. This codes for CASSLVRGGVAEAFF.

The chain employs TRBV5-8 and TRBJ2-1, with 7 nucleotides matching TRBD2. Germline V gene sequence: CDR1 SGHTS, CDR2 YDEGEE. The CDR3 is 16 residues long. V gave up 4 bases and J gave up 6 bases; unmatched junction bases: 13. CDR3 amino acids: CASSHGRILVGNEQFF. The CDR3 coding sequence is TGTGCCAGCAGCCACGGGAGGATCCTGGTGGGCAATGAGCAGTTCTTC.

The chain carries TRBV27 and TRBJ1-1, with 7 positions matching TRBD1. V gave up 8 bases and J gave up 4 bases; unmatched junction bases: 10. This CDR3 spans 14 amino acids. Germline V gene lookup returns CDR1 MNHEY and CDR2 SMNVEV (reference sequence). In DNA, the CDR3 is TGTGCCAGCCAGGGGCCGAGGGGGCGCACTGAAGCTTTCTTT. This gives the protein CASQGPRGRTEAFF.

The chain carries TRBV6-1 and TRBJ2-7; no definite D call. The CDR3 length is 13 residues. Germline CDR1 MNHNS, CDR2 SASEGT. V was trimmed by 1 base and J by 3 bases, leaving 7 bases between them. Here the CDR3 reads CASSEVNNYEQYF. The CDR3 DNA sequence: TGTGCCAGCAGTGAAGTCAACAACTACGAGCAGTACTTC.

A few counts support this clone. CDR3 sequence (DNA): TGTGCCAGCAGCCAAGTTCTACACAACTCTGGAAACACCATATATTTT. Translated: CASSQVLHNSGNTIYF. J is TRBJ1-3 and V is TRBV4-2; D ambiguous. Germline CDR1 and CDR2: LGHNA and YNFKEQ. V was clipped by 1 base and J by 0 bases, with 10 bases between them. The CDR3 loop spans 16 amino acids.

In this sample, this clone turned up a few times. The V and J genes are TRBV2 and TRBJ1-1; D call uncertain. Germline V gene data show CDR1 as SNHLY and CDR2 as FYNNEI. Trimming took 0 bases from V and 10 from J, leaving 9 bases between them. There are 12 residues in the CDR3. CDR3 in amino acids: CASSEASSGAFF. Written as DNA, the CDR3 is TGTGCCAGCAGTGAAGCGTCTTCAGGAGCTTTCTTT.

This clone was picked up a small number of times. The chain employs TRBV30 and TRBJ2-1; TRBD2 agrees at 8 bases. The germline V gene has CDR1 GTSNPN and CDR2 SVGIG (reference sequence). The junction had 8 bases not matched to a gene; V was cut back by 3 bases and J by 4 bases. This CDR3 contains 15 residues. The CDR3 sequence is CAWRSASGGYNEQFF. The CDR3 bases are TGTGCCTGGAGGAGTGCCAGCGGGGGATACAATGAGCAGTTCTTC. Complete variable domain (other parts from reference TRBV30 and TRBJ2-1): SQTIHQWPATLVQPVGSPLSLECTVEGTSNPNLYWYRQAAGRGLQLLFYSVGIGQISSEVPQNLSASRPQDRQFILSSKKLLLSDSGFYLCAWRSASGGYNEQFFGPGTRLTVL.

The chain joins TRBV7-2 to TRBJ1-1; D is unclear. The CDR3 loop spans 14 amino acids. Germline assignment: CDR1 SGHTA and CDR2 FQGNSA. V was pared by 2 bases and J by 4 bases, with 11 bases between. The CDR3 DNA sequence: TGTGCCAGCAGCTTACAATACTCGCTCACTGAAGCTTTCTTT. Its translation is CASSLQYSLTEAFF.

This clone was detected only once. The CDR3 spells CASTLGQGRTGELFF. In DNA, the CDR3 is TGTGCCAGCACCCTCGGACAGGGGAGGACCGGGGAGCTGTTTTTT. The J gene is TRBJ2-2, the V gene TRBV11-1; 9 bases map to TRBD1. The CDR3 has 15 residues. Germline V gives CDR1 SGHAT, CDR2 FQDESV (reference sequence). Trimming at V came to 7 bases and at J to 5 bases, leaving 8 bases not matched to a gene.

CDR3 coding DNA: TGTGCCAGCAGTTACTCGGGACAGGGGACCGGCACTGAAGCTTTCTTT. Its protein product is CASSYSGQGTGTEAFF. This sequence joins TRBV6-5 and TRBJ1-1, with TRBD1 matching over 10 bases. Germline V lookup: CDR1 MNHEY, CDR2 SVGAGI. The V and J ends lost 0 bases and 4 bases, in that order; junction bases with no gene match: 5. The CDR3 has 16 amino acids.

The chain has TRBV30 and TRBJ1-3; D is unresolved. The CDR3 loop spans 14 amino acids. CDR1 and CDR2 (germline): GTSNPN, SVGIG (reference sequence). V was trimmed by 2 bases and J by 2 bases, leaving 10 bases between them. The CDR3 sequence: CAWSNTAAGNTIYF. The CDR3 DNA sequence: TGTGCCTGGAGTAATACAGCGGCTGGAAACACCATATATTTT.

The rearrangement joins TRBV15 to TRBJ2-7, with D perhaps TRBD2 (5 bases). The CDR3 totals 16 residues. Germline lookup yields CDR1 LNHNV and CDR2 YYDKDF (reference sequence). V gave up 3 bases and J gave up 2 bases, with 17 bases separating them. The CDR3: CATSRGRGLLPYEQYF. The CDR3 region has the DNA TGTGCCACCAGCAGGGGCCGCGGGCTGCTCCCCTACGAGCAGTACTTC.

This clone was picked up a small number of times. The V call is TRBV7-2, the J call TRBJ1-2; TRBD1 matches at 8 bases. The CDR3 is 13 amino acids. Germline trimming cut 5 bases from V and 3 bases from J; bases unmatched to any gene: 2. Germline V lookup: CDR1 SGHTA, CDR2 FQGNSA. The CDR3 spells CASSPDRDYGYTF. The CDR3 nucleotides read TGTGCCAGCAGCCCGGACAGGGACTATGGCTACACCTTC.

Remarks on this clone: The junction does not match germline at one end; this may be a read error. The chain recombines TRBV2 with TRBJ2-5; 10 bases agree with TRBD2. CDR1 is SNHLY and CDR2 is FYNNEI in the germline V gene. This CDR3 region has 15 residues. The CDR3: CASREGLAGVETQYF. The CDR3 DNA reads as TGTGCCAGCAGGGAAGGGCTAGCGGGAGTTGAGACCCAGTACTTC.

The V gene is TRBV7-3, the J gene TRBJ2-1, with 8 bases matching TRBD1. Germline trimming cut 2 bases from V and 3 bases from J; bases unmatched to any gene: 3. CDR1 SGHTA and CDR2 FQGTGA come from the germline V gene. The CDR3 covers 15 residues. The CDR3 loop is CASSLQGANYNEQFF. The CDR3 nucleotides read TGTGCCAGCAGCTTACAGGGGGCGAACTACAATGAGCAGTTCTTC. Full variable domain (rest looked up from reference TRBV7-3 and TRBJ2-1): GAGVSQTPSNKVTEKGKYVELRCDPISGHTALYWYRQSLGQGPEFLIYFQGTGAADDSGLPNDRFFAVRPEGSVSTLKIQRTERGDSAVYLCASSLQGANYNEQFFGPGTRLTVL.

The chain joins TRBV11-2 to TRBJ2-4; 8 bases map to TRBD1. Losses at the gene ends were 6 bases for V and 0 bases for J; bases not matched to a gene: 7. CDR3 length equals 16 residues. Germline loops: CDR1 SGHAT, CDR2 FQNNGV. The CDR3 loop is CASRNHRGVAKNIQYF. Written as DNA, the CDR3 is TGTGCCAGCAGAAACCACAGGGGGGTAGCCAAAAACATTCAGTACTTC.

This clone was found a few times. CDR3 bases: TGTGCCTGGAGTACAACGCTTGACCCCAGGGGTAGCGCACCCCTCCACTTT. This translates into CAWSTTLDPRGSAPLHF. The chain uses TRBV30 and TRBJ1-6; D perhaps matches TRBD1 (6 bases). Trimming stripped 2 bases from V and 11 bases from J, with 25 bases between. Germline V CDR1 and CDR2: GTSNPN, SVGIG (reference sequence). This CDR3 is built from 17 residues. The variable domain in full, with the rest retrieved from reference TRBV30 and TRBJ1-6, is SQTIHQWPATLVQPVGSPLSLECTVEGTSNPNLYWYRQAAGRGLQLLFYSVGIGQISSEVPQNLSASRPQDRQFILSSKKLLLSDSGFYLCAWSTTLDPRGSAPLHFGNGTRLTVT.

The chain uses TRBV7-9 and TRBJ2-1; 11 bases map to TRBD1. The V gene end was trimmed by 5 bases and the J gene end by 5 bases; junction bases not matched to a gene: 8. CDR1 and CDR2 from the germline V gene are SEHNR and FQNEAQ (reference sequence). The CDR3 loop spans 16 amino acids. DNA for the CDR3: TGTGCCAGCAGCGGGTCGGAGGGACAGGGGGACAATGAGCAGTTCTTC. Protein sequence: CASSGSEGQGDNEQFF.

The CDR3 sequence: CASSGSGTRGSEQYF. In nucleotides, the CDR3 is TGTGCCAGCAGCGGATCCGGGACTAGAGGGTCCGAGCAGTACTTC. This chain links TRBV9 with TRBJ2-5; TRBD2 matches at 8 bases. The tail of the sequence fits TRBJ2-7 better, so the J call may be wrong. The CDR3 has 15 amino acids. Germline assignment: CDR1 SGDLS and CDR2 YYNGEE.

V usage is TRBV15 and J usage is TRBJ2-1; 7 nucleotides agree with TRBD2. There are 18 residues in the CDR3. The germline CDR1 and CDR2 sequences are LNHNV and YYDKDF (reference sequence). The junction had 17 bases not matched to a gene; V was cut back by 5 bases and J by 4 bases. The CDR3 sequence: CATSGTPSGDLWYNEQFF. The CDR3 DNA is TGTGCCACCAGCGGAACCCCCAGCGGGGACCTTTGGTACAATGAGCAGTTCTTC.

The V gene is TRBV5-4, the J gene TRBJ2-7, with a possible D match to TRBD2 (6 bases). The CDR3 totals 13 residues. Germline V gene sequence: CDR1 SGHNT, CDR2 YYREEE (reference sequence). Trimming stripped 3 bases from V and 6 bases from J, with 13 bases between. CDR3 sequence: CASSSEAGREQYF. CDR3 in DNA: TGTGCCAGCAGCTCGGAGGCGGGGCGCGAGCAGTACTTC.